A selection of T cell receptor beta chains follows, all from one sample in a study of blood T cell repertoires in COVID-19. Sequenced by immunoSEQ multiplex PCR; TCRdb stores in-frame clones only, minus some. The table shows about 300,000 clones, with about nine tenths occurring only once. The sequencing sample was made of peripheral blood. Every receptor here comes from a woman in her thirties with COVID-19, enrolled during active disease. Each CDR3 is given with its conserved first and last residue. The D gene is left open where the match is weak. Not all rows give a size; the values are once, few, many and, for expanded clones, a class.

V	D	size	J	DNA	CDR3
TRBV19	TRBD1	few	TRBJ1-1	TGTGCCAGTAGTAGCCACCCACGGGGACAGGCGAACACTGAAGCTTTCTTT	CASSSHPRGQANTEAFF
TRBV5-4	.	.	TRBJ2-3	TGTGCCAGCAGTGCCCGAGGTTCTAGCACAGATACGCAGTATTTT	CASSARGSSTDTQYF
TRBV7-3	.	.	TRBJ2-1	TGTGCCAGCAGCTCTAACACCGGGGCCTACAATGAGCAGTTCTTC	CASSSNTGAYNEQFF
TRBV6-4	TRBD1	.	TRBJ1-6	TGTGCCAGCTCTCGGACAGGGTCTAATTCACCCCTCCACTTT	CASSRTGSNSPLHF
TRBV13	.	.	TRBJ2-2	TGTGCCAGCAGCCTGCGGGCGGGGGAGCTGTTTTTT	CASSLRAGELFF
TRBV4-2	.	.	TRBJ2-1	TGTGCCAGCAGCCCCCCGCGAGGGAACAATGAGCAGTTCTTC	CASSPPRGNNEQFF
TRBV6-5	TRBD1	once	TRBJ1-2	TGTGCCAGCAGACCACAGGGGAACGGCTACACCTTC	CASRPQGNGYTF
TRBV4-2	.	.	TRBJ1-4	TGTGCCAGCAGCCGCCGAACGACAGCCAAACTCGAAAAACTGTTTTTT	CASSRRTTAKLEKLFF
TRBV19	.	.	TRBJ1-5	TGTGCCAGTAGTTCCCTCGATTCGGGCAATCAGCCCCAGCATTTT	CASSSLDSGNQPQHF
TRBV18	TRBD1	.	TRBJ2-7	TGTGCCAGCTCCTCCCCGGGACAGGGTCTCTACGAGCAGTACTTC	CASSSPGQGLYEQYF
TRBV19	TRBD1	once	TRBJ1-6	TGTGCCAGTAGTATAGTAACCAGGGGGGACTCACCCCTCCACTTT	CASSIVTRGDSPLHF
TRBV7-2	TRBD1	.	TRBJ1-6	TGTGCCAGCAGCCTAACCGGGACAGGGGCCTCACCCCTCCACTTT	CASSLTGTGASPLHF
TRBV2	.	.	TRBJ2-1	TGTGCCAGCAGTGACAGGGTCTTGAACAATGAGCAGTTCTTC	CASSDRVLNNEQFF
TRBV9	.	.	TRBJ2-7	TGTGCCAGCAGCGTAGGGCAGGGAGGCTTCTACGAGCAGTACTTC	CASSVGQGGFYEQYF
TRBV11-3	.	.	TRBJ1-1	TGTGCCAGCAGCTTTCCGGGGGTAAACACTGAAGCTTTCTTT	CASSFPGVNTEAFF
TRBV3-1/TRBV3-2	TRBD2	.	TRBJ2-3	TGTGCCAGCAGTCAGAGGACTAGCGGGGTCCGGGAGGGCACAGATACGCAGTATTTT	CASSQRTSGVREGTDTQYF
TRBV21-1	.	few	TRBJ1-2	TGTGCCAGCAGCAAAGCGGGACAAGCGCACTATGGCTACACCTTC	CASSKAGQAHYGYTF
TRBV19	.	.	TRBJ1-2	TGTGCCAGTAGTTCCCGCGCGGGGGGCACAAACTATGGCTACACCTTC	CASSSRAGGTNYGYTF
TRBV4-2	.	.	TRBJ2-1	TGTGCCAGCAGCCAAGCCCTGAACACACCTGATAAGAATGAGCAGTTCTTC	CASSQALNTPDKNEQFF
TRBV19	.	.	TRBJ1-2	TGTGCCAGTAAGCAGGGGCCCAACTATGGCTACACCTTC	CASKQGPNYGYTF
TRBV7-2	TRBD1	once	TRBJ2-3	TGTGCCAGCAGCTTAGATTTGAGGGGGCGCGGCACAGATACGCAGTATTTT	CASSLDLRGRGTDTQYF
TRBV4-1	.	.	TRBJ1-2	TGCGCCAGCAGCCAAGTTTTGAGGGCCCCCTATGGCTACACCTTC	CASSQVLRAPYGYTF
TRBV9	.	.	TRBJ2-7	TGTGCCAGCAGCGTAGAGACGGGGGACGGATACGAGCAGTACTTC	CASSVETGDGYEQYF
TRBV19	TRBD2	.	TRBJ2-3	TGTGCCAGTAGTGGTGGACTAGCGGGGGGGCCGTATGTCACAGATACGCAGTATTTT	CASSGGLAGGPYVTDTQYF
TRBV15	.	.	TRBJ1-5	TGTGCCACCAGCAGAGATAGGGGGTCCCCAAATCAGCCCCAGCATTTT	CATSRDRGSPNQPQHF
TRBV4-1	.	.	TRBJ2-2	TGCGCCAGCAGCCAAGCTCCGCGGGGCCGGACCGGGGAGCTGTTTTTT	CASSQAPRGRTGELFF
TRBV13	TRBD2	.	TRBJ2-7	TGTGCCAGCAGCCCTAGCGGGGGGCCATCCTACGAGCAGTACTTC	CASSPSGGPSYEQYF
TRBV5-1	TRBD2	.	TRBJ2-5	TGCGCCAGCAGCCCCGGGACTAGCGGGGACCCAAGTGAGGAGACCCAGTACTTC	CASSPGTSGDPSEETQYF
TRBV2	TRBD1	.	TRBJ1-6	TGTGCCAGCAGGAAACAGGGGAACTCACCCCTCCACTTT	CASRKQGNSPLHF
TRBV5-4	.	once	TRBJ1-1	TGTGCCAGCAGCTCCCCCGGAGGGGTGAACACTGAAGCTTTCTTT	CASSSPGGVNTEAFF
TRBV6-5	TRBD1	.	TRBJ1-2	TGTGCCAGCAGTTATGGGGTGACAGGGCTCGATGGCTACACCTTC	CASSYGVTGLDGYTF
TRBV24-1	.	.	TRBJ2-1	TGTGCCACCAGTGTCGCAGGGAGGACCTACAATGAGCAGTTCTTC	CATSVAGRTYNEQFF
TRBV7-8	TRBD1	.	TRBJ1-5	TGTGCCAGCAGCACGTGGGACAGGGGAACTGCTCAGCCCCAGCATTTT	CASSTWDRGTAQPQHF
TRBV4-1	.	.	TRBJ1-6	TGCGCCAGACCCGACAGTCCAAATTCACCCCTCCACTTT	CARPDSPNSPLHF
TRBV7-2	TRBD1	.	TRBJ1-1	TGTGCCAGCAGCCCGACAGGGGATACGGAAGCTTTCTTT	CASSPTGDTEAFF
TRBV12-3/TRBV12-4	TRBD1	.	TRBJ1-1	TGTGCCAGCAGTCCAGGGGGGTTTGCAGCTTTCTTT	CASSPGGFAAFF
TRBV9	TRBD1	once	TRBJ1-4	TGTGCCAGCAGCATAGAGGGGGCGCGGGAAAAACTGTTTTTT	CASSIEGAREKLFF
TRBV27	TRBD1	.	TRBJ1-4	TGTGCCAGCAGGACAGGGTTGGAAAAACTGTTTTTT	CASRTGLEKLFF
TRBV9	TRBD1	.	TRBJ1-3	TGTGCCGGCTCCAGGGGGCTAGGAAACACCATATATTTT	CAGSRGLGNTIYF
TRBV19	.	once	TRBJ1-5	TGTGCCAGTAGTACCTGGGCTAATCAGCCCCAGCATTTT	CASSTWANQPQHF
TRBV2	.	few	TRBJ1-2	TGTGCCAGCAGTGTCTTCGGACAGAAGAATGGCTACACCTTC	CASSVFGQKNGYTF
TRBV9	.	.	TRBJ2-7	TGTGCCAGCAGCGAGGACAGCTCCTACGAGCAGTACTTC	CASSEDSSYEQYF
TRBV5-4	TRBD2	.	TRBJ2-3	TGTGCCAGCAGCCCTAGCGGGGCCCAGACAGATACGCAGTATTTT	CASSPSGAQTDTQYF
TRBV10-2	.	.	TRBJ2-5	TGCGCCAGCAGTGAGGTGGGGGCAGAGACCCAGTACTTC	CASSEVGAETQYF
TRBV7-2	TRBD1	.	TRBJ2-2	TGTGCCAGCAGCTTAGGAGGGAGACAGGGGAGGTCCGGGGAGCTGTTTTTT	CASSLGGRQGRSGELFF
TRBV7-6	TRBD1	.	TRBJ1-1	TGTGCCAGCAGCCCTTACCACAGGGGGGGTTCTCCGAACACTGAAGCTTTCTTT	CASSPYHRGGSPNTEAFF
TRBV21-1	.	.	TRBJ2-5	TGTGCCAGCAGCCAGGACAGGGAGCGGGAGACCCAGTACTTC	CASSQDRERETQYF
TRBV28	TRBD1	.	TRBJ1-4	TGTGCCAGCCAAAATTCCAGGGGGGAAATTGAAAAACTGTTTTTT	CASQNSRGEIEKLFF
TRBV3-1/TRBV3-2	.	.	TRBJ2-6	TGTGCCAGCAGCCAACCCCATAACAGGGTTGGGGCCAACGTCCTGACTTTC	CASSQPHNRVGANVLTF
TRBV5-6	.	.	TRBJ2-3	TGTGCCAGCAGCTTGTACCCGGCGGGAGATACGCAGTATTTT	CASSLYPAGDTQYF
TRBV12-5	.	.	TRBJ2-7	TGTGCTAGTGGCCGTAGTACTGAAACGGAGCAGTACTTC	CASGRSTETEQYF
TRBV19	.	once	TRBJ1-2	TGTGCCAGTAGTATCGGGGGTCTCGAGGACTACACCTTC	CASSIGGLEDYTF
TRBV3-1/TRBV3-2	.	.	TRBJ1-1	TGTGCCAGCAGCCACACCAGGGGCGGTTCCACTGAAGCTTTCTTT	CASSHTRGGSTEAFF
TRBV4-1	TRBD1	.	TRBJ1-2	TGCGCCAGCAGCCAAGCCGGACAGGGATCCTATGGCTACACCTTC	CASSQAGQGSYGYTF
TRBV29-1	.	.	TRBJ1-2	TGCAGCGTTGCTTTACGGGGGAATGGCTACACCTTC	CSVALRGNGYTF
TRBV5-1	.	.	TRBJ2-3	TGCGCCAGCAGCTTGTTGGGACTCCCGCGCACAGATACGCAGTATTTT	CASSLLGLPRTDTQYF